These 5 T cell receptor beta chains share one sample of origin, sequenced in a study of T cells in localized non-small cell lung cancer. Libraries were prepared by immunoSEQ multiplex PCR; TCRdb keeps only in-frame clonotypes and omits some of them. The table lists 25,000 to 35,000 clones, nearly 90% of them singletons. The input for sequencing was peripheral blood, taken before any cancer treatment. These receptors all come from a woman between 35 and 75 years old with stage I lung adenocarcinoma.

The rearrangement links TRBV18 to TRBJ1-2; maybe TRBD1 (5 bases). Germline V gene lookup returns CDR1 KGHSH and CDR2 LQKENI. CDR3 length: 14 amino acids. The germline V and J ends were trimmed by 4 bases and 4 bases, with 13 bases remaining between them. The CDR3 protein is CASSLEKGLYGYTF. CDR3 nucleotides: TGTGCCAGCTCACTCGAAAAGGGGCTCTATGGCTACACCTTC.

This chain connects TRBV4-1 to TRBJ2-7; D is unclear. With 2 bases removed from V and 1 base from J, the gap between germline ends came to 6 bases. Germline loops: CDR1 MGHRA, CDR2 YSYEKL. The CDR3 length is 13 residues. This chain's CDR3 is CASSQFSSYEQYF. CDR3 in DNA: TGCGCCAGCAGCCAATTTTCTTCCTACGAGCAGTACTTC.

CDR3 sequence: CASSVDFAGAFADTQYF. The CDR3 bases are TGTGCCAGCAGCGTAGACTTCGCGGGAGCTTTCGCAGATACGCAGTATTTT. This sequence joins TRBV9 and TRBJ2-3; TRBD2 matches at 7 bases. Unmatched junction bases numbered 11, after V lost 0 bases and J lost 4 bases. CDR1 is SGDLS and CDR2 is YYNGEE in the germline V gene. This CDR3 spans 17 amino acids.

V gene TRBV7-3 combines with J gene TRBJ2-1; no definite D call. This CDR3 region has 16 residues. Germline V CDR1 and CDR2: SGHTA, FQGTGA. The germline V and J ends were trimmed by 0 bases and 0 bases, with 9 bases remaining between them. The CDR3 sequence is CASSLTAESSYNEQFF. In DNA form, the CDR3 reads TGTGCCAGCAGCTTAACGGCGGAGAGCTCCTACAATGAGCAGTTCTTC.

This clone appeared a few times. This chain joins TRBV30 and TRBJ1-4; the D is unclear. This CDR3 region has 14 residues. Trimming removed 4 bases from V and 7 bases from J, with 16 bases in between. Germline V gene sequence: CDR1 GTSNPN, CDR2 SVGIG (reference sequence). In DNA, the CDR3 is TGTGCCTGGAAGCCACAGCAAAGAGGTGAAAAACTGTTTTTT. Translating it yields CAWKPQQRGEKLFF.